The 5 T cell receptor beta chains below come from one sample, sequenced in a study of radiotherapy plus CTLA-4 blockade in lung cancer (dated by TCRdb to between 2018 and 2020). Library method: the immunoSEQ multiplex PCR assay. Entries here come from immuneACCESS through TCRdb and include only in-frame sequences with V and J called. Some clones fail to appear in such tables; in the studies checked, an unresolved V gene covers under half of the shortfall, and the cause of the remainder is unknown. The sample data list fewer than 65,000 clones, and 70% to 80% of these were observed just once. 6.5% to 10% of the sample goes to the ten largest clones. This specimen consisted of peripheral blood, obtained from a patient treated with radiotherapy plus ipilimumab. The receptors stem from a human donor with non-small cell lung cancer who had a complete response to radiotherapy plus ipilimumab.

This clone was detected only a few times. A read error may produce the germline difference seen at one junction end. The chain carries TRBV6-6 and TRBJ1-6; D is uncertain. The germline V gene has CDR1 MNHNY and CDR2 SVGAGI (reference sequence). The CDR3 consists of 14 residues. CDR3 sequence (DNA): TGTGCCAGCAGTTCCCAGTCCTTTAATTCACCCCTCCACTTT. Encoded protein: CASSSQSFNSPLHF.

This chain connects TRBV29-1 to TRBJ1-1; unclear D gene. From germline, CDR1 is SQVTM and CDR2 ANQGSEA. The CDR3 totals 13 residues. V lost 4 bases, J lost 5 bases, and 14 bases lay in between. The CDR3 sequence: CSVGLHYGTEAFF. CDR3 nucleotides: TGCAGCGTTGGCCTTCACTATGGGACTGAAGCTTTCTTT.

V and J are TRBV7-8 and TRBJ2-5; D may be TRBD2 (5 bases). V dropped 5 bases and J dropped 5 bases, with 15 bases sitting between them. The CDR3 has 14 amino acids. Looked up from germline, CDR1 is SGHVS and CDR2 is FQNEAQ. CDR3 sequence reads: CASSLPYPSETQYF. CDR3 in DNA: TGTGCCAGCAGCCTCCCGTACCCTAGCGAGACCCAGTACTTC.

This chain connects TRBV5-4 to TRBJ1-2; no clear D. CDR1 is SGHNT, CDR2 YYREEE, per germline (reference sequence). The CDR3 extends over 12 amino acids. Trimming removed 4 bases from V and 7 bases from J, with 11 bases in between. CDR3 nucleotides: TGTGCCAGCAGCCGGGAGGCAGCTGGCTACACCTTC. This translates into CASSREAAGYTF.

The chain has TRBV10-3 and TRBJ2-5; tentative D call: TRBD1 (5 bases). Deletions cut 4 bases from V and 2 bases from J, with 11 bases between. Germline CDR1 is ENHRY and CDR2 is SYGVKD. The length of the CDR3 is 14 residues. CDR3 sequence (DNA): TGTGCCATCAGTGGGGGCCTGGGGCAAGAGACCCAGTACTTC. It is translated as CAISGGLGQETQYF.